This TCR beta chain was profiled in a study of CD8+ T cells in alopecia areata. Overall study results and limits: Scalp lesions, especially in alopecia totalis/universalis, had higher clonality than normal scalp.

The junction had 6 bases not matched to a gene; V was cut back by 4 bases and J by 2 bases. The germline V gene encodes CDR1 SGHTA and CDR2 FQGNSA. The CDR3 is made up of 15 amino acids. This clone was recorded only once. What it binds is unknown. It was cDNA, reverse transcribed from extracted RNA, that served as the sequencing template. Sequencing was performed with immunoSEQ multiplex PCR; in TCRdb, only in-frame clones are kept and a portion is missing. Altogether about 56,000 clones are present, 95% to 97% being singletons, with the ten largest covering roughly 25%. The specimen comprised CD8+ T cells sorted from blood, sampled at week 0. The source is a human donor with alopecia areata. The V call is TRBV7-2, the J call TRBJ2-3; 7 bases match TRBD1. In nucleotides, the CDR3 is TGTGCCAGCAGCTCGACTGGGACAGACACAGATACGCAGTATTTT. Its protein product is CASSSTGTDTDTQYF.